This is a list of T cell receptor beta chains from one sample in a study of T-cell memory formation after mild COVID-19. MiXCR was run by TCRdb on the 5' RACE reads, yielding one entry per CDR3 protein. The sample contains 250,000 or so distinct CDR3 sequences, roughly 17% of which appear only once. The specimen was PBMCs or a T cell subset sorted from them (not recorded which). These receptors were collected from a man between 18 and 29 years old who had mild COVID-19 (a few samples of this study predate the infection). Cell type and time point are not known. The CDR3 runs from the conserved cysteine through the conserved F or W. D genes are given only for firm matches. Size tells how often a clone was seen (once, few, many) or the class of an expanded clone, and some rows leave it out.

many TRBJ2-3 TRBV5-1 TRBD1 TGCGCCAGCAGCGGGGGACAGGGAGGGCCAGATACGCAGTATTTT CASSGGQGGPDTQYF
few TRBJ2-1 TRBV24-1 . TGTGCCACCAGCCCTCCGGTTGGTCATGAGCAGTTCTTC CATSPPVGHEQFF
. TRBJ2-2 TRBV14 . TGTGCCAGCAGCCAAGATTTTAGTAGGTGGAGCACCGGGGAGCTGTTTTTT CASSQDFSRWSTGELFF
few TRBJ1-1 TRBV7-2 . TGTGCCAGCAGCTTCGGGGGAGTCACTGAAGCTTTCTTT CASSFGGVTEAFF
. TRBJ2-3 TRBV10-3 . TGTGCCATCAGTCTGGGGGACACAGATACGCAGTATTTT CAISLGDTDTQYF
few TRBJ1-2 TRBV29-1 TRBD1 TGCAGCCTCCGACAGGGGCGCTATGGCTACACCTTC CSLRQGRYGYTF
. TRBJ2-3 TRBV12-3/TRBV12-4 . TGTGCCAGCAGACGACAGGGGAGGGGCACAGATACGCAGTATTTT CASRRQGRGTDTQYF
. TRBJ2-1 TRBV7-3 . TGTGCCAGCAGCTTAGTTTCAGGGCTCTCCTACAATGAGCAGTTCTTC CASSLVSGLSYNEQFF
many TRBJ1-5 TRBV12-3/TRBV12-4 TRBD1 TGTGCCAGCAGTTCGGGACAGGGCGACAATCAGCCCCAGCATTTT CASSSGQGDNQPQHF
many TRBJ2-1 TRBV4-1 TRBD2 TGTGCCAGCAGCCTCGGGGGAGGGGAGCAGTTCTTC CASSLGGGEQFF
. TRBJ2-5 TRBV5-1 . TGCGCCAGCAGCTTACAACAAGGAGGTCAAGAGACCCAGTACTTC CASSLQQGGQETQYF
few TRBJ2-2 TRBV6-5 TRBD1 TGTGCCAGCAGTTATTCCGGGACAGACTCCGGGGAGCTGTTTTTT CASSYSGTDSGELFF
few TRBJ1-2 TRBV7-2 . TGTGCCAGCAGCTTATTCTTACGTGGGCCTCGCTACACCTTC CASSLFLRGPRYTF
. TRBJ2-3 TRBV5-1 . TGCGCCAGCGGGGCCGGGGGAACAGATACGCAGTATTTT CASGAGGTDTQYF
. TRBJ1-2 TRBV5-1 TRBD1 TGCGCCAGCAGCTTGGGACAGGGGTTTCGTGGCTACACCTTC CASSLGQGFRGYTF
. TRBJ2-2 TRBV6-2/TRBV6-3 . TGTGCCAGCAGTTACTCGATACGAACTAGGGTGATCGGGGAGCTGTTTTTT CASSYSIRTRVIGELFF
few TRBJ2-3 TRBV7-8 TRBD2 TGTGCCAGCAGCTTAGCGAGGGACTACACAGATACGCAGTATTTT CASSLARDYTDTQYF
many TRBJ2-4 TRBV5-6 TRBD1 TGTGCCAGCAGCCTAGACAGGGCGAACATTCAGTACTTC CASSLDRANIQYF
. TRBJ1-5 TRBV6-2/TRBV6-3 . TGTGCCAGCAGTTACCGGGGGGACAATCAGCCCCAGCATTTT CASSYRGDNQPQHF
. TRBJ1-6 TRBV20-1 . TGCAGTGCTAGATTAGCGGGAGCTTTATACGATAATTCACCCCTCCACTTT CSARLAGALYDNSPLHF
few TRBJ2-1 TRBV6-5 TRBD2 TGTGCCAGCACCGCGAGCGGGGGGGCCAGGGAGCAGTTCTTC CASTASGGAREQFF
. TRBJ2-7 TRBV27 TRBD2 TGTGCCAGCAGATTTGACGGGGGGGCCGCCGAGCAGTACTTC CASRFDGGAAEQYF
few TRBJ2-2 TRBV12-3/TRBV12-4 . TGTGCCAGCAGTTTGCAGATTAACACCGGGGAGCTGTTTTTT CASSLQINTGELFF
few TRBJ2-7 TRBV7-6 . TGTGCCAGCAGAGACAGGTCGAGCTCCTACGAGCAGTACTTC CASRDRSSSYEQYF
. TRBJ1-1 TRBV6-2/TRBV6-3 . TGTGCCAGCAGTTACCAGGGACTGAACACTGAAGCTTTCTTT CASSYQGLNTEAFF
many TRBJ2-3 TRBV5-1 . TGTGCCAGCAGTCCCTCAGGGGGCACAGATACGCAGTATTTT CASSPSGGTDTQYF
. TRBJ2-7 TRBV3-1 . TGTGCCAGCAGCCAAGGGTGGCAGGTTGCCTACGAGCAGTACTTC CASSQGWQVAYEQYF
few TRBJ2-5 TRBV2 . TGTGCCAGCAGTGAAGCCCAGGGAAGACGAGAGACCCAGTACTTC CASSEAQGRRETQYF
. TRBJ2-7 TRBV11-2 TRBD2 TGTGCCAGCAGCCCAATCGAGGCTAGCGGAATCTACGAGCAGTACTTC CASSPIEASGIYEQYF
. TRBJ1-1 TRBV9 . TGTGCCAGCAGCCCGACTGCGGGGACATCCGAAGCTTTCTTT CASSPTAGTSEAFF
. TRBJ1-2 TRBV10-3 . TGTGCCATCAGTGAAGCAGGGAGTTGCACCTTC CAISEAGSCTF
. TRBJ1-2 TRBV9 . TGTGCCAGCAGCGTAGGTCAAGGGGCCAACTATGGCTACACCTTC CASSVGQGANYGYTF
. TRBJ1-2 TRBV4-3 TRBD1 TGCGCCAGCAGCCGGGACAGATATTCGATCGGCTACACCTTC CASSRDRYSIGYTF
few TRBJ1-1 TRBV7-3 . TGTGCCAGCAGCTTAATGGGCAGGGGCGCCGGGGCGGAAGCTTTCTTT CASSLMGRGAGAEAFF
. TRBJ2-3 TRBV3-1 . TGTGCCAGCAGCCCCTGGTGGCCGGCTACGCAGTATTTT CASSPWWPATQYF